These 7 T cell receptor beta chains came from one sample sequenced in a study of T cell repertoires in cytomegalovirus infection. No antigen is known for these receptors. MiXCR, applied by TCRdb to the reads, yields one record per CDR3 protein. The sample lists 350,000 to 400,000 distinct CDR3 sequences; approximately 35% were seen once. Specimen: cultured PBMCs, collected from culture after CMV antigen stimulation. The receptors come from a human donor in good health (CMV status not recorded). Some clones in this sample may be carry-over from other donors' samples.

The rearrangement links TRBV7-6 to TRBJ2-7; 11 bases map to TRBD2. Germline CDR1 is SGHVS and CDR2 is FNYEAQ. The CDR3 spans 15 residues. V lost 3 bases and J lost 6; bases outside the gene matches: 7. The CDR3 bases are TGTGCCAGCAGCTTTAGCGGGAGGGCCGAAGTCGAGCAGTACTTC. Protein sequence: CASSFSGRAEVEQYF. Combining the CDR3 with reference TRBV7-6 and TRBJ2-7 gives the whole variable domain GAGVSQSPRYKVTKRGQDVALRCDPISGHVSLYWYRQALGQGPEFLTYFNYEAQQDKSGLPNDRFSAERPEGSISTLTIQRTEQRDSAMYRCASSFSGRAEVEQYFGPGTRLTVT.

The chain couples TRBV7-2 to TRBJ2-3; 7 bases agree with TRBD1. Germline V CDR1 and CDR2: SGHTA, FQGNSA. J gave up 1 base and V 8 bases, and 12 bases lay outside the gene matches. The CDR3 loop spans 16 amino acids. CDR3 sequence (DNA): TGTGCCAGCCGGTCCGGGACAGCAGCTGGCACAGATACGCAGTATTTT. It codes for CASRSGTAAGTDTQYF.

There are a few counts of this clonotype. The rearrangement uses TRBV7-4 and TRBJ2-6; no firm D call. Trimming took off 8 bases at V and 0 bases at J, with 5 bases between the two ends. The CDR3 totals 13 residues. Germline V gene data show CDR1 as SGHVT and CDR2 as SQSDAQ. This CDR3 is CASVHSGANVLTF. The CDR3 DNA sequence: TGTGCCAGCGTTCACTCTGGGGCCAACGTCCTGACTTTC.

This sequence joins TRBV12-3 or TRBV12-4 and TRBJ1-5, with D tentatively TRBD1 (6 bases). The V gene lost 6 bases and the J gene lost 1 base, with 13 bases spanning the gap. This CDR3 spans 15 amino acids. The CDR3, as DNA: TGTGCCAGCAGAACCAACAGGGTAAGCAATCAGCCCCAGCATTTT. Translated, it gives CASRTNRVSNQPQHF.

This clonotype came up a few times. V is TRBV7-6 and J is TRBJ1-2, with D possibly matching TRBD1 (6 bases). Germline lookup yields CDR1 SGHVS and CDR2 FNYEAQ. Trimming took off 5 bases at V and 0 bases at J, with 16 bases between the two ends. This CDR3 region has 16 residues. CDR3 sequence (DNA): TGTGCCAGCAGCGAGGCAGGGGATGGCCCTAACTATGGCTACACCTTC. Protein sequence: CASSEAGDGPNYGYTF.

This chain links TRBV15 with TRBJ2-1, with a possible D match to TRBD2 (6 bases). The CDR3 length is 17 residues. Deletions cut 0 bases from V and 4 bases from J, with 16 bases between. Germline loops: CDR1 LNHNV, CDR2 YYDKDF (reference sequence). This CDR3 reads CATSRDRGGPFYNEQFF. The CDR3 DNA reads TGTGCCACCAGCAGAGATCGTGGAGGGCCCTTTTACAATGAGCAGTTCTTC.

This clonotype rates as medium-sized. The chain joins TRBV7-2 to TRBJ1-2; unclear D gene. V gave up 5 bases and J gave up 4 bases, with 17 bases separating them. This CDR3 is 15 amino acids long. The germline V gene has CDR1 SGHTA and CDR2 FQGNSA. CDR3 residues: CASSPISGVGYGYTF. The CDR3 nucleotides are TGTGCCAGCAGCCCGATAAGCGGGGTCGGCTATGGCTACACCTTC.